This is a list of T cell receptor beta chains from one sample in a study of cytomegalovirus exposure and HLA in healthy donors. Clones were read by immunoSEQ multiplex PCR, and TCRdb kept only the in-frame ones, dropping some. The sample gives roughly 110,000 clones, about 72% of which show up once; roughly 2.3% is in the top ten. The sequenced sample was PBMCs. The receptors were sampled from a man aged 18 to 30 in good health and CMV-seronegative. Each CDR3 is given with its conserved first and last residue. D genes are given only for firm matches. Expanded clones are given a class, and other clones once, few, many or no size at all.

J gene,V gene,D gene,clone size,CDR3 protein,CDR3 DNA
TRBJ1-1,TRBV15,TRBD1,few,CATSSRQGTTEAFF,TGTGCCACCAGCAGCCGACAGGGAACCACTGAAGCTTTCTTT
TRBJ1-1,TRBV6-1,TRBD1,NA,CASGGLNTEAFF,TGTGCCTCAGGGGGGTTGAACACTGAAGCTTTCTTT
TRBJ2-5,TRBV5-1,TRBD1,NA,CASSLAGAGRGYQETQYF,TGCGCCAGCAGCTTGGCCGGTGCCGGCAGGGGGTACCAAGAGACCCAGTACTTC
TRBJ1-1,TRBV15,NA,NA,CATSRDLGGRKTEAFF,TGTGCCACCAGCAGAGATCTGGGAGGGAGGAAAACTGAAGCTTTCTTT
TRBJ2-5,TRBV15,TRBD2,NA,CATSGSGGASETQYF,TGTGCCACCAGCGGTAGCGGGGGGGCATCGGAGACCCAGTACTTC
TRBJ1-1,TRBV4-2,NA,few,CASGLRGTVTEAFF,TGTGCCAGCGGCCTTCGGGGAACAGTCACTGAAGCTTTCTTT
TRBJ2-3,TRBV29-1,NA,NA,CSVVMIKGQRDTQYF,TGCAGCGTTGTTATGATAAAGGGGCAACGGGATACGCAGTATTTT
TRBJ1-6,TRBV28,NA,NA,CASSSPAGNSPLHF,TGTGCCAGCAGTTCCCCGGCGGGAAATTCACCCCTCCACTTT
TRBJ2-7,TRBV7-2,NA,NA,CASSLVGRGRVVGYEQYF,TGTGCCAGCAGCTTAGTAGGTCGGGGTCGGGTAGTGGGCTACGAGCAGTACTTC
TRBJ2-7,TRBV5-4,NA,NA,CASSPGTFDHEQYF,TGTGCCAGCAGCCCCGGGACATTCGATCACGAGCAGTACTTC
TRBJ2-7,TRBV5-1,TRBD1,NA,CASSIAGTGIHEQYF,TGCGCCAGCAGCATTGCCGGGACAGGGATCCACGAGCAGTACTTC
TRBJ2-3,TRBV19,TRBD2,NA,CASSLRGGPNTDTQYF,TGTGCCAGTAGTTTACGGGGGGGCCCTAACACAGATACGCAGTATTTT
TRBJ1-1,TRBV6-1,TRBD1,few,CASSSTGRNTEAFF,TGTGCCAGCAGTTCGACAGGGCGAAACACTGAAGCTTTCTTT
TRBJ1-6,TRBV5-6,NA,NA,CASSFGLDNSPLHF,TGTGCCAGCAGCTTCGGTTTGGATAATTCACCCCTCCACTTT
TRBJ1-1,TRBV5-4,NA,few,CASSFGTGLAAEAFF,TGTGCCAGCAGCTTTGGTACAGGATTAGCCGCTGAAGCTTTCTTT
TRBJ2-5,TRBV5-4,NA,NA,CASSLGDKRETQYF,TGTGCCAGCAGCTTGGGGGACAAACGAGAGACCCAGTACTTC
TRBJ1-2,TRBV2,NA,NA,CASSLPAGDGYTF,TGTGCCAGCAGCCTTCCGGCGGGGGACGGCTACACCTTC
TRBJ2-1,TRBV29-1,TRBD2,NA,CSKTRAGDNEQFF,TGCAGCAAAACTAGAGCGGGGGACAATGAGCAGTTCTTC
TRBJ2-2,TRBV7-3,NA,many,CASSRDFTGELFF,TGTGCCAGCAGCCGGGACTTCACCGGGGAGCTGTTTTTT
TRBJ2-2,TRBV5-4,NA,NA,CASSLRATGELFF,TGTGCCAGCAGCCTCAGGGCCACCGGGGAGCTGTTTTTT
TRBJ1-4,TRBV5-4,NA,few,CASSEVGQNEKLFF,TGTGCCAGCAGCGAAGTTGGACAGAATGAAAAACTGTTTTTT
TRBJ2-1,TRBV7-9,TRBD2,NA,CASSFLSGGAQFF,TGTGCCAGCAGCTTCCTTAGCGGGGGAGCGCAGTTCTTC
TRBJ1-6,TRBV19,NA,NA,CASRAQGNSPLHF,TGTGCCAGTAGAGCCCAGGGAAATTCACCCCTCCACTTT
TRBJ1-6,TRBV18,TRBD1,NA,CASSATGGSSYNSPLHF,TGTGCCAGCTCAGCGACAGGGGGCAGCTCCTATAATTCACCCCTCCACTTT
TRBJ2-3,TRBV7-8,NA,once,CASSLGLGGTDTQYF,TGTGCCAGCAGCTTAGGGCTTGGAGGCACAGATACGCAGTATTTT
TRBJ1-6,TRBV4-3,NA,few,CASSQGWQGNSPLHF,TGCGCCAGCAGCCAAGGGTGGCAGGGAAACTCACCCCTCCACTTT
TRBJ1-1,TRBV4-3,NA,NA,CASSLDMNTEAFF,TGCGCCAGCAGCCTTGACATGAACACTGAAGCTTTCTTT
TRBJ1-5,TRBV6-5,TRBD1,NA,CASRVQGAGNQPQHF,TGTGCCAGCAGGGTACAGGGGGCTGGCAATCAGCCCCAGCATTTT
TRBJ1-5,TRBV6-4,NA,NA,CASSELQVSTYDQPQHF,TGTGCCAGCAGTGAGTTACAGGTTTCCACCTACGATCAGCCCCAGCATTTT
TRBJ1-5,TRBV6-6,NA,NA,CASSYVGGGGNQPQHF,TGTGCCAGCAGTTACGTCGGGGGAGGGGGAAATCAGCCCCAGCATTTT
TRBJ2-2,TRBV5-1,NA,once,CASTPTGSIRELFF,TGCGCCAGCACCCCTACAGGGTCAATCAGGGAGCTGTTTTTT
TRBJ2-3,TRBV19,NA,once,CASRGTGTDTQYF,TGTGCCAGTCGGGGGACGGGGACGGATACGCAGTATTTT
TRBJ1-6,TRBV27,TRBD1,NA,CASRIQGDNSPLHF,TGTGCCAGCAGGATACAGGGGGATAATTCACCCCTCCACTTT
TRBJ2-1,TRBV6-1,TRBD2,NA,CASSEASGGANEQFF,TGTGCCAGCAGTGAAGCTAGCGGGGGGGCCAATGAGCAGTTCTTC
TRBJ1-5,TRBV6-4,NA,NA,CASSPGPNQPQHF,TGTGCCAGCAGCCCGGGTCCTAATCAGCCCCAGCATTTT
TRBJ2-7,TRBV9,TRBD1,NA,CASSPRDRVNDEQYF,TGTGCCAGCAGCCCCCGGGACAGGGTTAATGACGAGCAGTACTTC
TRBJ2-5,TRBV4-1,TRBD2,once,CASSQLAGGGQETQYF,TGCGCCAGCAGCCAACTAGCGGGGGGCGGGCAAGAGACCCAGTACTTC
TRBJ2-5,TRBV9,TRBD1,NA,CASSTGPRGETQYF,TGTGCCAGCAGCACCGGGCCCAGGGGGGAGACCCAGTACTTC
TRBJ1-4,TRBV25-1,TRBD1,NA,CASRDTGATNEKLFF,TGTGCCAGCAGGGACACAGGGGCAACTAATGAAAAACTGTTTTTT
TRBJ2-7,TRBV5-6,NA,NA,CASSLGGFEQYF,TGTGCCAGCAGCTTAGGAGGGTTCGAGCAGTACTTC
TRBJ1-5,TRBV7-6,TRBD1,NA,CASSFGTGDQPQHF,TGTGCCAGCAGCTTTGGGACAGGAGATCAGCCCCAGCATTTT
TRBJ1-1,TRBV7-9,NA,few,CASSTNRRSNTEAFF,TGTGCCAGCAGCACCAACAGACGGTCGAACACTGAAGCTTTCTTT
TRBJ2-1,TRBV6-5,NA,NA,CASSFRTGRVDEQFF,TGTGCCAGCAGCTTCCGGACAGGGAGGGTTGATGAGCAGTTCTTC
TRBJ2-3,TRBV29-1,NA,NA,CSVVPLRRSSTDTQYF,TGCAGCGTTGTCCCCCTTCGGAGGTCAAGCACAGATACGCAGTATTTT
TRBJ1-6,TRBV5-6,TRBD1,few,CASRRTGPFNSPLHF,TGTGCCAGTCGCAGGACAGGGCCCTTTAATTCACCCCTCCACTTT
TRBJ2-5,TRBV2,NA,NA,CASVGDLQETQYF,TGTGCCAGCGTTGGAGACCTCCAAGAGACCCAGTACTTC